This is a list of T cell receptor beta chains from one sample in a study of identifying expanded T cells in peripheral blood. Some clones are missing from TCRdb's copy, which holds only in-frame ones; the method was immunoSEQ multiplex PCR. The sample consists of about 86,000 clones, roughly 90% of them appearing once. Sequenced: blood. The receptors originated from a person between 18 and 69 years old in good health. Each CDR3 is given with its conserved first and last residue. The order of the fields is CDR3 length, D gene, J gene, V gene, clone size, CDR3 DNA, CDR3 protein. The D gene is left open where the match is weak. The size entry is marked missing in some rows and otherwise reads once, few, many or a size class.

cdr3_length: 14; d_call: .; j_call: TRBJ1-5; v_call: TRBV19; clone_size: .; cdr3_nt: TGTGCCAGTAACTTACAGACGAGCAATCAGCCCCAGCATTTT; cdr3_aa: CASNLQTSNQPQHF
cdr3_length: 15; d_call: .; j_call: TRBJ2-2; v_call: TRBV18; clone_size: .; cdr3_nt: TGTGCCAGCTCGGGTAGTAGCGTTGAGACCGGGGAGCTGTTTTTT; cdr3_aa: CASSGSSVETGELFF
cdr3_length: 17; d_call: TRBD2; j_call: TRBJ2-2; v_call: TRBV5-1; clone_size: .; cdr3_nt: TGCGCCAGCAGCTTTTCCTCAGCGGGGGGCCCCCCCGGGGAGCTGTTTTTT; cdr3_aa: CASSFSSAGGPPGELFF
cdr3_length: 17; d_call: .; j_call: TRBJ2-1; v_call: TRBV7-3; clone_size: once; cdr3_nt: TGTGCCAGCAGCTTTGGGCCCCGGTTGGGGGGCTACAATGAGCAGTTCTTC; cdr3_aa: CASSFGPRLGGYNEQFF
cdr3_length: 14; d_call: .; j_call: TRBJ2-1; v_call: TRBV25-1; clone_size: .; cdr3_nt: TGTGCCAGCGGTTCCCCGGGGACCCGCAATGAGCAGTTCTTC; cdr3_aa: CASGSPGTRNEQFF
cdr3_length: 15; d_call: .; j_call: TRBJ2-7; v_call: TRBV9; clone_size: .; cdr3_nt: TGTGCCAGCAGCCCGACAGGGAGGAGCTCCTACGAGCAGTACTTC; cdr3_aa: CASSPTGRSSYEQYF
cdr3_length: 14; d_call: .; j_call: TRBJ2-5; v_call: TRBV30; clone_size: .; cdr3_nt: TGTGCCTGGACCCAGGGGGGTTTGGGGGAGACCCAGTACTTC; cdr3_aa: CAWTQGGLGETQYF
cdr3_length: 16; d_call: TRBD2; j_call: TRBJ2-1; v_call: TRBV27; clone_size: .; cdr3_nt: TGTGCCAGCGGTGGCGGGGGGGAACGGTCCTACAATGAGCAGTTCTTC; cdr3_aa: CASGGGGERSYNEQFF
cdr3_length: 15; d_call: .; j_call: TRBJ1-5; v_call: TRBV9; clone_size: .; cdr3_nt: TGTGCCAGCAGCAAAGGGGAAGGAAGCAATCAGCCCCAGCATTTT; cdr3_aa: CASSKGEGSNQPQHF
cdr3_length: 13; d_call: .; j_call: TRBJ1-1; v_call: TRBV6-1; clone_size: .; cdr3_nt: TGTGCCAGCAGGTCGACGGGGAACACTGAAGCTTTCTTT; cdr3_aa: CASRSTGNTEAFF
cdr3_length: 15; d_call: TRBD1; j_call: TRBJ2-7; v_call: TRBV4-1; clone_size: .; cdr3_nt: TGCGCCAGCAGCCAAGGACAGGGGGCCGTCTACGAGCAGTACTTC; cdr3_aa: CASSQGQGAVYEQYF
cdr3_length: 12; d_call: .; j_call: TRBJ1-2; v_call: TRBV9; clone_size: .; cdr3_nt: TGTGCCAGCGAAAGGGGGGGCTATGGCTACACCTTC; cdr3_aa: CASERGGYGYTF
cdr3_length: 15; d_call: .; j_call: TRBJ2-7; v_call: TRBV13; clone_size: .; cdr3_nt: TGTGCCAGCAGCTTACGTCCGGGCCCCACCTACGAGCAGTACTTC; cdr3_aa: CASSLRPGPTYEQYF
cdr3_length: 18; d_call: .; j_call: TRBJ2-3; v_call: TRBV5-1; clone_size: .; cdr3_nt: TGCGCCAGCAGCTTGGCTTCTCTCCCCGGCGGGGGCACAGATACGCAGTATTTT; cdr3_aa: CASSLASLPGGGTDTQYF
cdr3_length: 13; d_call: .; j_call: TRBJ2-7; v_call: TRBV5-1; clone_size: .; cdr3_nt: TGCGCCAGCAGCTCGCTGGATAGGTACGAGCAGTACTTC; cdr3_aa: CASSSLDRYEQYF
cdr3_length: 12; d_call: .; j_call: TRBJ2-3; v_call: TRBV13; clone_size: .; cdr3_nt: TGTGCCAGCAGCCCGAGCTACTATACGCAGTATTTT; cdr3_aa: CASSPSYYTQYF
cdr3_length: 13; d_call: .; j_call: TRBJ2-5; v_call: TRBV25-1; clone_size: few; cdr3_nt: TGTGCCAGCAGTGGGGGGACGGCTGAGACCCAGTACTTC; cdr3_aa: CASSGGTAETQYF
cdr3_length: 13; d_call: .; j_call: TRBJ2-1; v_call: TRBV27; clone_size: .; cdr3_nt: TGTGCCAGCAGTTTCCTGGGGACGGGTGAGCAGTTCTTC; cdr3_aa: CASSFLGTGEQFF
cdr3_length: 15; d_call: .; j_call: TRBJ1-6; v_call: TRBV25-1; clone_size: .; cdr3_nt: TGTGCCAGCAGTGAATCCCAGGGAAATAATTCACCCCTCCACTTT; cdr3_aa: CASSESQGNNSPLHF
cdr3_length: 14; d_call: .; j_call: TRBJ2-3; v_call: TRBV29-1; clone_size: .; cdr3_nt: TGCAGCGTCTCCGTGCAGGGGATCACAGATACGCAGTATTTT; cdr3_aa: CSVSVQGITDTQYF
cdr3_length: 16; d_call: TRBD2; j_call: TRBJ2-7; v_call: TRBV7-9; clone_size: .; cdr3_nt: TGTGCCAGCACCTTGAGGACTAGCGGGGCCGCAGACGAGCAGTACTTC; cdr3_aa: CASTLRTSGAADEQYF
cdr3_length: 13; d_call: .; j_call: TRBJ2-2; v_call: TRBV5-1; clone_size: once; cdr3_nt: TGCGCCAGCAGTCCGGGGGACACCGGGGAGCTGTTTTTT; cdr3_aa: CASSPGDTGELFF
cdr3_length: 15; d_call: .; j_call: TRBJ2-3; v_call: TRBV2; clone_size: .; cdr3_nt: TGTGCCAGCAGTGGGGGGTTAGCGAGCACAGATACGCAGTATTTT; cdr3_aa: CASSGGLASTDTQYF
cdr3_length: 13; d_call: .; j_call: TRBJ1-1; v_call: TRBV6-5; clone_size: .; cdr3_nt: TGTGCCAGCAGTTACGGGGGGCACACTGAAGCTTTCTTT; cdr3_aa: CASSYGGHTEAFF
cdr3_length: 13; d_call: .; j_call: TRBJ2-7; v_call: TRBV19; clone_size: .; cdr3_nt: TGTGCCAGTAGTCTTGCCAGCTCCTACGAGCAGTACTTC; cdr3_aa: CASSLASSYEQYF
cdr3_length: 17; d_call: TRBD1; j_call: TRBJ2-6; v_call: TRBV30; clone_size: .; cdr3_nt: TGTGCCTGGAGTCCGGGACAGGGAGCCTCTGGGGCCAACGTCCTGACTTTC; cdr3_aa: CAWSPGQGASGANVLTF
cdr3_length: 14; d_call: .; j_call: TRBJ2-3; v_call: TRBV6-5; clone_size: once; cdr3_nt: TGTGCCAGCAGCCCACAGGCTAGCACAGATACGCAGTATTTT; cdr3_aa: CASSPQASTDTQYF
cdr3_length: 17; d_call: TRBD2; j_call: TRBJ2-3; v_call: TRBV7-6; clone_size: .; cdr3_nt: TGTGCCAGCAGCTTAGTTCCGGGACTAGCGGGGGTGGATACGCAGTATTTT; cdr3_aa: CASSLVPGLAGVDTQYF
cdr3_length: 19; d_call: .; j_call: TRBJ1-1; v_call: TRBV5-1; clone_size: .; cdr3_nt: TGCGCCAGCAGCTTGGGGGGATCTTACATTGTGGGGACCCAACGAGAAGCTTTCTTT; cdr3_aa: CASSLGGSYIVGTQREAFF
cdr3_length: 17; d_call: TRBD2; j_call: TRBJ2-3; v_call: TRBV2; clone_size: .; cdr3_nt: TGTGCCAGCAGTGGGGTGGCTAGCGGGTCCTTCACAGATACGCAGTATTTT; cdr3_aa: CASSGVASGSFTDTQYF
cdr3_length: 13; d_call: TRBD1; j_call: TRBJ2-3; v_call: TRBV25-1; clone_size: .; cdr3_nt: TGTGCCAGCAGGGAGACAGGGTCAGATACGCAGTATTTT; cdr3_aa: CASRETGSDTQYF
cdr3_length: 16; d_call: TRBD2; j_call: TRBJ2-1; v_call: TRBV4-1; clone_size: .; cdr3_nt: TGCGCCAGCAGCCCTACTGGACTAGCGGCGTACAATGAGCAGTTCTTC; cdr3_aa: CASSPTGLAAYNEQFF
cdr3_length: 13; d_call: .; j_call: TRBJ2-1; v_call: TRBV7-3; clone_size: .; cdr3_nt: TGTGCCAGCAGCTTGTATAGATCAACGGAGCAGTTCTTC; cdr3_aa: CASSLYRSTEQFF
cdr3_length: 16; d_call: .; j_call: TRBJ1-1; v_call: TRBV2; clone_size: few; cdr3_nt: TGTGCCAGCAGTGAAGATGTCCCTAGGCTGAACACTGAAGCTTTCTTT; cdr3_aa: CASSEDVPRLNTEAFF
cdr3_length: 15; d_call: .; j_call: TRBJ2-7; v_call: TRBV10-3; clone_size: .; cdr3_nt: TGTGCCATCAGTGAGTCCATGACACAGTCCTACGAGCAGTACTTC; cdr3_aa: CAISESMTQSYEQYF
cdr3_length: 14; d_call: .; j_call: TRBJ1-2; v_call: TRBV5-5; clone_size: .; cdr3_nt: TGTGCCAGCAGAGGACAATTATTTAACTATGGCTACACCTTC; cdr3_aa: CASRGQLFNYGYTF
cdr3_length: 16; d_call: TRBD1; j_call: TRBJ2-7; v_call: TRBV6-6; clone_size: .; cdr3_nt: TGTGCCAGCAGTATAATGACAGGGGGCGCATTTAGCGAGCAGTACTTC; cdr3_aa: CASSIMTGGAFSEQYF
cdr3_length: 10; d_call: .; j_call: TRBJ2-2; v_call: TRBV30; clone_size: .; cdr3_nt: TGTGCCCGGGGGTCCGGGGAGCTGTTTTTT; cdr3_aa: CARGSGELFF
cdr3_length: 16; d_call: .; j_call: TRBJ2-4; v_call: TRBV4-3; clone_size: .; cdr3_nt: TGCGCCAGCAGCCAAGATCTGGGGCAGCCTGAGAACATTCAGTACTTC; cdr3_aa: CASSQDLGQPENIQYF
cdr3_length: 15; d_call: TRBD2; j_call: TRBJ2-1; v_call: TRBV6-5; clone_size: .; cdr3_nt: TGTGCCAGCAGTAACCTAGCGGGAGCGACAAATGAGCAGTTCTTC; cdr3_aa: CASSNLAGATNEQFF
cdr3_length: 16; d_call: .; j_call: TRBJ2-6; v_call: TRBV23-1; clone_size: .; cdr3_nt: TGCGCCAGCAGTCATATCCCGCACTCTGGGGCCAACGTCCTGACTTTC; cdr3_aa: CASSHIPHSGANVLTF
cdr3_length: 14; d_call: .; j_call: TRBJ2-3; v_call: TRBV7-3; clone_size: .; cdr3_nt: TGTGCCAGCAGCTTAGGACTGGAAGGAGATACGCAGTATTTT; cdr3_aa: CASSLGLEGDTQYF
cdr3_length: 14; d_call: .; j_call: TRBJ1-6; v_call: TRBV30; clone_size: .; cdr3_nt: TGTGCCTGGAGTGCGGGGAGGGGGAATTCACCCCTCCACTTT; cdr3_aa: CAWSAGRGNSPLHF
cdr3_length: 12; d_call: .; j_call: TRBJ1-1; v_call: TRBV14; clone_size: .; cdr3_nt: TGTGCCACCAATTCATACGGGGTTGAAGCTTTCTTT; cdr3_aa: CATNSYGVEAFF
cdr3_length: 15; d_call: TRBD1; j_call: TRBJ1-1; v_call: TRBV5-1; clone_size: .; cdr3_nt: TGCGCCAGCAGCTTGGACAGGGGAATGAACACTGAAGCTTTCTTT; cdr3_aa: CASSLDRGMNTEAFF
cdr3_length: 13; d_call: .; j_call: TRBJ2-7; v_call: TRBV6-1; clone_size: .; cdr3_nt: TGTGCCAGCAGTGAATGGAAATCCTACGAGCAGTACTTC; cdr3_aa: CASSEWKSYEQYF
cdr3_length: 14; d_call: .; j_call: TRBJ1-4; v_call: TRBV30; clone_size: .; cdr3_nt: TGTGCCTGGAGTTGGACCACTCTGAAAGAAAAACTGTTTTTT; cdr3_aa: CAWSWTTLKEKLFF
cdr3_length: 16; d_call: TRBD1; j_call: TRBJ1-2; v_call: TRBV5-6; clone_size: .; cdr3_nt: TGTGCCAGCAGCTTGCGGACAGGCCGAACTAACTATGGCTACACCTTC; cdr3_aa: CASSLRTGRTNYGYTF
cdr3_length: 17; d_call: TRBD1; j_call: TRBJ1-1; v_call: TRBV11-3; clone_size: .; cdr3_nt: TGTGCCAGCAGCTGGGCGCTGACAGGGAATTTGGACACTGAAGCTTTCTTT; cdr3_aa: CASSWALTGNLDTEAFF
cdr3_length: 14; d_call: TRBD1; j_call: TRBJ2-5; v_call: TRBV27; clone_size: .; cdr3_nt: TGTGCCAGCACCACAACAGGGGGCGAAGAGACCCAGTACTTC; cdr3_aa: CASTTTGGEETQYF
cdr3_length: 13; d_call: .; j_call: TRBJ1-2; v_call: TRBV10-1; clone_size: .; cdr3_nt: TGCGCCAGCAGTAACTTCCCGAACTATGGCTACACCTTC; cdr3_aa: CASSNFPNYGYTF
cdr3_length: 13; d_call: TRBD1; j_call: TRBJ1-1; v_call: TRBV11-2; clone_size: .; cdr3_nt: TGTGCCAGCAGGGGACAGGGGCGCACTGAAGCTTTCTTT; cdr3_aa: CASRGQGRTEAFF
cdr3_length: 14; d_call: .; j_call: TRBJ1-2; v_call: TRBV18; clone_size: once; cdr3_nt: TGTGCCAGCTCCCCTGAAAGGGCAGGGCGCGGCTACACCTTC; cdr3_aa: CASSPERAGRGYTF
cdr3_length: 14; d_call: .; j_call: TRBJ2-3; v_call: TRBV19; clone_size: .; cdr3_nt: TGTGCCAGTCCGAAAGGGCCGCAGCAAGATACGCAGTATTTT; cdr3_aa: CASPKGPQQDTQYF
cdr3_length: 15; d_call: .; j_call: TRBJ1-4; v_call: TRBV7-9; clone_size: .; cdr3_nt: TGTGCCAGCAGCTTAGAAGAAGTCAGTAATGAAAAACTGTTTTTT; cdr3_aa: CASSLEEVSNEKLFF
cdr3_length: 13; d_call: .; j_call: TRBJ2-3; v_call: TRBV7-9; clone_size: .; cdr3_nt: TGTGCCAGCAGCTTAGTGGTGACAGATACGCAGTATTTT; cdr3_aa: CASSLVVTDTQYF
cdr3_length: 14; d_call: TRBD1; j_call: TRBJ2-7; v_call: TRBV14; clone_size: .; cdr3_nt: TGTGCCAGCAGCCATGGGACAGGACCTCTGGAGCAGTACTTC; cdr3_aa: CASSHGTGPLEQYF
cdr3_length: 13; d_call: .; j_call: TRBJ1-2; v_call: TRBV6-5; clone_size: .; cdr3_nt: TGTGCCAGCAGTTTAAGGGGAAACTATGGCTACACCTTC; cdr3_aa: CASSLRGNYGYTF
cdr3_length: 12; d_call: .; j_call: TRBJ2-5; v_call: TRBV7-6; clone_size: once; cdr3_nt: TGTGCCAGCAGCTTAGCGCAGGAGACCCAGTACTTC; cdr3_aa: CASSLAQETQYF
cdr3_length: 16; d_call: .; j_call: TRBJ1-1; v_call: TRBV18; clone_size: .; cdr3_nt: TGTGCCAGCTCAACACCCCCAGGGAAGGGGAACACTGAAGCTTTCTTT; cdr3_aa: CASSTPPGKGNTEAFF